This entry describes one TCR beta chain. The sample holds a few counts of this clonotype. Its antigen remains undetermined. Base quality data are lacking; no much larger clone is found one base away. The junction shows trimming of 5 bases on V and 6 bases on J, plus 19 bases between the germline ends. The CDR1 and CDR2 encoded by the germline V gene are MGHRA and YSYEKL. The CDR3, cysteine through phenylalanine, is 15 amino acids long. CDR3 DNA is the only sequence kept; it has 45 bases, read in frame from the first base. This sample was included in a study of chronic HIV infection and antiretroviral therapy (dated by TCRdb to about 2015). Library preparation employed 5' RACE. Sequencing was carried out with an Illumina MiSeq. TCRdb reran the public reads through fastp at Q25 and MiXCR, keeping productive beta chains. Every CDR3 protein is listed once, alongside the most common genes and DNA of its rows. In all, the sample holds some 46,000 distinct CDR3 sequences, and roughly 19% of those were seen once. The ten biggest clones cover under 3.5% of the sample.

The rearrangement combines TRBV4-1 with TRBJ2-5, with the D gene not clear enough to name. This sequence originates from an adult who had HIV and had not received antiretroviral therapy, or was an uninfected healthy control (not recorded which). Source material: peripheral blood. The nucleotide sequence is given as TGCGCCAGCAGCGAATCAGACGCATGGTCGCAGACCCAGTACTTC. It encodes CASSESDAWSQTQYF.